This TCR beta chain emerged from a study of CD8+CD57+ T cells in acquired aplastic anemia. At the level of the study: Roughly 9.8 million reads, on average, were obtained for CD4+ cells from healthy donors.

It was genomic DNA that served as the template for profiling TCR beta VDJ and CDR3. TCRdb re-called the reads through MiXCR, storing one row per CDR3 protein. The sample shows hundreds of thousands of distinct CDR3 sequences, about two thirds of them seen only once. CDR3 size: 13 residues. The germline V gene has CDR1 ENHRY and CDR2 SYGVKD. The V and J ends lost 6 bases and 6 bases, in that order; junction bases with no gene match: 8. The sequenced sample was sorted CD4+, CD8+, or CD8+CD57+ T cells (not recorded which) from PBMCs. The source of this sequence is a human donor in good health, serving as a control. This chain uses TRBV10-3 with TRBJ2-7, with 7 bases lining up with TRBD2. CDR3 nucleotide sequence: TGTGCCATCAGGGCCGGGACGGGAGGCGAGCAGTACTTC. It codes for CAIRAGTGGEQYF.